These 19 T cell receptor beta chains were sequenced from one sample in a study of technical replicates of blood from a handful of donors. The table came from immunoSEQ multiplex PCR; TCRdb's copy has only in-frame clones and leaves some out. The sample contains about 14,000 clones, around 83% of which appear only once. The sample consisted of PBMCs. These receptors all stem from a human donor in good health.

The CDR3 reads CASSEWGQNEKLFF. The CDR3 coding sequence is TGTGCCAGCAGTGAATGGGGACAGAATGAAAAACTGTTTTTT. This chain connects TRBV6-1 to TRBJ1-4, with TRBD1 matching over 7 bases. Germline CDR1 is MNHNS and CDR2 is SASEGT. The CDR3 runs to 14 residues. The V segment lost 2 bases and the J segment 5 bases; nucleotides outside the gene matches: 2.

CDR3 region: CASMLDRGSYEQYF. CDR3 coding DNA: TGTGCCAGCATGTTGGACAGGGGCTCCTACGAGCAGTACTTC. The chain links TRBV6-5 to TRBJ2-7; the match to TRBD1 covers 9 bases. With 7 bases clipped from V and 0 bases from J, the junction kept 4 bases outside the gene matches. The CDR3 consists of 14 residues. The germline V gene has CDR1 MNHEY and CDR2 SVGAGI.

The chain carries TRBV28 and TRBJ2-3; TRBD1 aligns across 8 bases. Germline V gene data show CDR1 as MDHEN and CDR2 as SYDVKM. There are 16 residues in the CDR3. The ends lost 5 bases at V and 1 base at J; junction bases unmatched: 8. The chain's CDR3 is CASSGGTGYGTDTQYF. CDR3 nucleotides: TGTGCCAGCAGTGGGGGGACAGGCTACGGCACAGATACGCAGTATTTT.

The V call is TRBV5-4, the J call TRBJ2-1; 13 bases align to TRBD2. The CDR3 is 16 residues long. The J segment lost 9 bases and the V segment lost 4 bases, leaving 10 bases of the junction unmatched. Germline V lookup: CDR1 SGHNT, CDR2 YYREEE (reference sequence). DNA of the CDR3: TGTGCCAGCAGCACCGGGACTAGCGGGACTCTGGGTGAGCAGTTCTTC. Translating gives CASSTGTSGTLGEQFF.

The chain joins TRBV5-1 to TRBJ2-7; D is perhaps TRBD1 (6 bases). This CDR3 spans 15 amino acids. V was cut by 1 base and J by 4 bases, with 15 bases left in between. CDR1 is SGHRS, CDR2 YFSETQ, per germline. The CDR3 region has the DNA TGCGCCAGCAGCTTGCCCTCAGGGGACCTTTACGAGCAGTACTTC. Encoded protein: CASSLPSGDLYEQYF.

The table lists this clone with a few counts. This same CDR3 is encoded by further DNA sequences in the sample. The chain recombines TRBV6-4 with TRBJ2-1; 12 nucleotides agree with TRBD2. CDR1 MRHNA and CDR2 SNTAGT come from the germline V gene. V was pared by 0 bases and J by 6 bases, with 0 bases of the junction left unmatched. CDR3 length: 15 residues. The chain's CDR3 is CASSDSTSGSNEQFF. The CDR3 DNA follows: TGTGCCAGCAGTGACTCGACTAGCGGGAGCAATGAGCAGTTCTTC.

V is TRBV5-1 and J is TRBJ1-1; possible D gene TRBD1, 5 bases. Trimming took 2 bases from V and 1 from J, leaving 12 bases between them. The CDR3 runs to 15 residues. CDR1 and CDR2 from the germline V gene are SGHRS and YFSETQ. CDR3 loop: CASSFGGASNTEAFF. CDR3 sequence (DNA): TGCGCCAGCAGCTTTGGTGGGGCGTCGAACACTGAAGCTTTCTTT.

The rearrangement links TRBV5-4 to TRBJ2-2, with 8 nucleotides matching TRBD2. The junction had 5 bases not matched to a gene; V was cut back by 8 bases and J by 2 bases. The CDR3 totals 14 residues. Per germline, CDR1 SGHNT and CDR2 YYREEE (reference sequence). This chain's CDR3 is CASREGLNTGELFF. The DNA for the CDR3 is TGTGCCAGTCGGGAGGGATTAAACACCGGGGAGCTGTTTTTT. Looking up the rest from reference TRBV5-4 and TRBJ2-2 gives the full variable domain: ETGVTQSPTHLIKTRGQQVTLRCSSQSGHNTVSWYQQALGQGPQFIFQYYREEENGRGNFPPRFSGLQFPNYSSELNVNALELDDSALYLCASREGLNTGELFFGEGSRLTVL.

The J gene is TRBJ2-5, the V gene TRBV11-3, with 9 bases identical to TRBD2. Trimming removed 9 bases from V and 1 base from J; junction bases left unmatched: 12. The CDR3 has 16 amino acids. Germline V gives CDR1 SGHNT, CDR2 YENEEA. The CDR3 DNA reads TGTGCCAGTAGCCCGGGGGCGGGAGGGACCCAAGAGACCCAGTACTTC. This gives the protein CASSPGAGGTQETQYF.

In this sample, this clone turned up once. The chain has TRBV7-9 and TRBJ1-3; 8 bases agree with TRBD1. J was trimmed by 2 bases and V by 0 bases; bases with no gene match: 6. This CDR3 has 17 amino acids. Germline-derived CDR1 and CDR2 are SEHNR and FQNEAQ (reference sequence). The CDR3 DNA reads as TGTGCCAGCAGCTTAGCGCGGACAGGGCAAGCTGGAAACACCATATATTTT. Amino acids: CASSLARTGQAGNTIYF. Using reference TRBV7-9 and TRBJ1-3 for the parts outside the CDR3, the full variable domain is DTGVSQNPRHKITKRGQNVTFRCDPISEHNRLYWYRQTLGQGPEFLTYFQNEAQLEKSRLLSDRFSAERPKGSFSTLEIQRTEQGDSAMYLCASSLARTGQAGNTIYFGEGSWLTVV.

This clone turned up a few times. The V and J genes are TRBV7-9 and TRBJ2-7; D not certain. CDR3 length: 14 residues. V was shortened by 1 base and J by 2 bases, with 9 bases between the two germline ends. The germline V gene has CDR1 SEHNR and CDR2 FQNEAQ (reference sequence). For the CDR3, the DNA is TGTGCCAGCAGCTTAGGAGAGAATCCCTACGAGCAGTACTTC. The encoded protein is CASSLGENPYEQYF.

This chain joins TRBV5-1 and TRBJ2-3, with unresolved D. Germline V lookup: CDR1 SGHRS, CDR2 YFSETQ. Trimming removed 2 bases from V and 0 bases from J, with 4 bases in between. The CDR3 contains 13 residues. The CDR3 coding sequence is TGCGCCAGCAGCTTCCAGAGCACAGATACGCAGTATTTT. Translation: CASSFQSTDTQYF.

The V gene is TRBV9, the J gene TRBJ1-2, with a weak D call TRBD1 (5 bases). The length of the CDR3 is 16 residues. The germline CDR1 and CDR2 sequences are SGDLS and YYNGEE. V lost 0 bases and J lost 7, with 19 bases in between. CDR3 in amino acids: CASSVGSGLGGGGYTF. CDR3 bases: TGTGCCAGCAGCGTAGGTTCGGGACTCGGCGGCGGTGGCTACACCTTC.

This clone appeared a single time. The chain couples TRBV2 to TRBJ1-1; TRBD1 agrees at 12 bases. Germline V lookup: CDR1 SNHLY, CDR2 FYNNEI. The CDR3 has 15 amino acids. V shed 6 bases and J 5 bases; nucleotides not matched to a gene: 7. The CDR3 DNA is TGTGCCAGCAGCGCGGGACAGGGGGCGTGGACTGAAGCTTTCTTT. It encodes CASSAGQGAWTEAFF.

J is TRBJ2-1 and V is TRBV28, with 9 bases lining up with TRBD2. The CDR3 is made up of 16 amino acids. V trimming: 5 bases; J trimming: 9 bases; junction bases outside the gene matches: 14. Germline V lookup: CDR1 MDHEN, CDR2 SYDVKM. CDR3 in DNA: TGTGCCAGCAGTCTTACTGACCGGACTAGCGCGGGTGAGCAGTTCTTC. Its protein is CASSLTDRTSAGEQFF.

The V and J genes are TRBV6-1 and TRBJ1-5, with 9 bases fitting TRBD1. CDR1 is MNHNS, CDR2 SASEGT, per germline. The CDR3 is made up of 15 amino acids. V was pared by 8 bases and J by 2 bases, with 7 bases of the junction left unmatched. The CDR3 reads CASAGQGSGNQPQHF. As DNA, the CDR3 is TGTGCCAGCGCGGGACAGGGATCGGGCAATCAGCCCCAGCATTTT.

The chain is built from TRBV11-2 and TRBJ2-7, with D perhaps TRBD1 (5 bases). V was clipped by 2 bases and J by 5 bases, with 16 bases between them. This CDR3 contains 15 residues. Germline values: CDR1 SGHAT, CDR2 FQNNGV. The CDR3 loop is CASSLWGRVTHEQYF. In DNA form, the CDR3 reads TGTGCCAGCAGCTTATGGGGCAGGGTCACCCACGAGCAGTACTTC.

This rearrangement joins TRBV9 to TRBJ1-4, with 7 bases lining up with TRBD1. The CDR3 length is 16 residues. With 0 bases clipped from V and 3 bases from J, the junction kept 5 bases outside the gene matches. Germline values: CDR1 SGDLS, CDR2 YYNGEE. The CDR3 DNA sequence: TGTGCCAGCAGCGTAGGAGGGGGCATGGCTAATGAAAAACTGTTTTTT. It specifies CASSVGGGMANEKLFF.

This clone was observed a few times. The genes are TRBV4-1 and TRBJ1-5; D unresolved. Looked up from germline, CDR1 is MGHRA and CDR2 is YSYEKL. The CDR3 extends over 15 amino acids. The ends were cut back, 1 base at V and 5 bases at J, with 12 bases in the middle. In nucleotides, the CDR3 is TGCGCCAGCAGCCAAGTTTCAGGTCCCTATCAGCCCCAGCATTTT. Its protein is CASSQVSGPYQPQHF.